This T cell receptor (beta chain) was sequenced for a study of T cell clonotyping in hematopoietic cell transplantation. Using immunoSEQ multiplex PCR, the repertoire was profiled, and TCRdb retains in-frame clones only, with some absent. The sample consists of tens of thousands of clones, 94% of them appearing once. The CDR3 runs to 14 residues. Trimming at V came to 4 bases and at J to 6 bases, leaving 3 bases not matched to a gene. Per germline, CDR1 LNHDA and CDR2 SQIVND (reference sequence). The TCR originated in a woman aged 45-59 years in good health. Some clones in this sample may be carry-over from other donors' samples. The chain uses TRBV19 and TRBJ2-1; 10 bases are a match to TRBD1. The specimen sequenced was peripheral blood mononuclear cells. The CDR3 protein is CASSRQGAGNEQFF. DNA for the CDR3: TGTGCCAGTAGTAGACAGGGGGCGGGCAATGAGCAGTTCTTC.